This T cell receptor beta chain came from a study of blood T cell repertoires in COVID-19 (dated by TCRdb to about 2020). About the study as a whole: Samples covering the acute and convalescent phases of COVID-19 were provided by collaborators in the United States, Italy and Spain. HLA class I and class II types, where available, came from metadata supplied by the sample provider rather than from assay-based typing. The dataset comprised deeply sampled blood TCRbeta repertoires from subjects exposed to, actively infected with, or recovered from COVID-19. The repertoires were released in a freely available public database meant as a resource for research on the immune response to SARS-CoV-2. The sample metadata nearly always contained a de-identified subject ID, COVID-19 status, age in years and sex. The samples were drawn from the first 160 participants of the ongoing ImmuneRACE study and from 950 to 1,500 subjects provided by 6 global collaborators. The material from the prospective study consisted of cDNA or gDNA derived from T cells, B-cell-depleted T cells, or PBMCs.

The immunoSEQ Assay, a bias-controlled multiplex PCR, was used to amplify TCRbeta CDR3 regions from genomic DNA. Regarding the original processing steps: Within the assay, amplification of reference gene primers was used to estimate how many nucleated cells each sample contained. To quantify the absolute abundance of each unique TCRbeta CDR3 rearrangement, sequence reads were collapsed and filtered. For each sample, productive Simpson clonality was calculated as the square root of Simpson's diversity index over productive rearrangements. TCRdb obtained this table from immuneACCESS and retained in-frame rearrangements with V and J assigned. These tables miss some clones; where compared with another copy, unresolved V genes account for less than half of the shortfall, and the remainder is unexplained. That table is the source of V, J and clone size, and D and trimming were worked out from the DNA. In this sample the table shows about 160,000 clones, around 74% of which occur a single time. Of the sample, around 8% falls within the top ten clones.

The CDR3 measures 16 amino acids from cysteine to phenylalanine. Of all the DNA, just the CDR3 is kept, 48 bases in frame from base 1. Per the germline V gene (reference sequence), DFQATT is the CDR1 and SNEGSKA is the CDR2. V is pared back by 3 bases and J by 0 bases, with 15 bases lying between the germline termini. With respect to this clone: The antigen this receptor binds is unknown. Within one base of it there is no much larger clone, and no base qualities were kept.

One collaborating source in Seattle enrolled patients during active infection and followed them longitudinally through the course of disease. The collaborating institutions used their own protocols to collect whole blood in K2EDTA tubes. For TCRbeta analysis, collaborators shipped samples in one of three forms: frozen whole blood, isolated PBMCs, or DNA extracted from either of those sample types. General study outcomes and caveats: The quantity of clinical and demographic metadata differed by source and by participant and was supplied without curation.

The sequence links TRBV20-1 to TRBJ2-4; a confident D gene designation cannot be given. This clonotype originated in a woman between 55 and 75 years old with COVID-19, enrolled during active disease. Material: peripheral blood. The CDR3 protein is CSASLLDSLAKNIQYF. At the DNA level, the sequence is TGCAGTGCTAGTCTTTTAGATTCTCTAGCCAAAAACATTCAGTACTTC.